This T cell receptor beta chain emerged from a study of blood T cell repertoires in COVID-19. Across the study: Samples taken during acute and convalescent COVID-19 were collected in the United States, Italy and Spain. T cells, B-cell-depleted T cells, or PBMCs provided the cDNA or gDNA that served as material.

In the source study's methods: From reference gene primer amplification, estimates of nucleated cell counts were derived. Using immunoSEQ multiplex PCR, the repertoire was profiled, and TCRdb retains in-frame clones only, with some absent. The V and J calls and clone size come from that table; D and trimming were worked out from the DNA. The sample has 85,000 to 110,000 clones; 80% to 90% are singletons. Sequenced input: peripheral blood. This receptor was taken from a human donor in a cohort sampled during active COVID-19.

The CDR3 DNA reads TGTGCCAGCAGCTTAGCAGGGGCTGAGCAGTTCTTC. It codes for CASSLAGAEQFF. The V gene is TRBV11-3, the J gene TRBJ2-1; D may be TRBD1 (6 bases). Germline assignment: CDR1 SGHNT and CDR2 YENEEA. This CDR3 has 12 residues. Trimming removed 1 base at V and 9 bases at J, with 7 bases between.